This paragraph covers one TCR beta chain sequence. Its antigen is unidentified. Generated by immunoSEQ multiplex PCR, the TCRdb table keeps only in-frame clones and is missing some. This sample has under 10,000 clones; roughly 90% occur once, and the top ten carry roughly 84%. The sample comes from a study of STAT3 mutations in large granular lymphocyte leukemia. Overall study results and limits: Every T-LGLL patient had at least one immunodominant TCRbeta clonotype. TCR clonotype switching after therapy occurred in about 35% of the 18 patients. Samples missed the first appearance of the clone.

With V trimmed by 6 bases and J by 6 bases, 1 base remained unmatched. The CDR3 runs to 12 residues. Germline-derived CDR1 and CDR2 are MNHEY and SVGAGI. This receptor was obtained from a man older than 75 with T-cell large granular lymphocyte leukemia. Some clones in this sample may be carry-over from other donors' samples. This rearrangement joins TRBV6-5 to TRBJ1-5; 8 bases fit TRBD1. The sample taken for sequencing was peripheral blood mononuclear cells. CDR3 coding DNA: TGTGCCAGCAGGACAGGGGTTCAGCCCCAGCATTTT. This translates into CASRTGVQPQHF.